This passage covers 13 T cell receptor beta chains from one sample sequenced in a study of blood T cell repertoires in COVID-19. The assay was immunoSEQ multiplex PCR, and TCRdb's table has in-frame clones only and misses some. The sample carries about 150,000 clones, approximately 86% recorded once. Sequenced input: PBMCs or T cells enriched from blood (not recorded which). The source is a woman between 40 and 55 years old who had recovered from COVID-19.

This sequence joins TRBV7-8 and TRBJ1-1, with D possibly matching TRBD1 (5 bases). V lost 4 bases and J 1 base, leaving 16 bases between the germline ends. CDR1 and CDR2 from the germline V gene are SGHVS and FQNEAQ. The length of the CDR3 is 16 residues. The DNA of the CDR3 is TGTGCCAGCAGCTGGGGCGCAGGGCAGGGGAACACTGAAGCTTTCTTT. Protein product: CASSWGAGQGNTEAFF.

This chain connects TRBV2 to TRBJ1-3; TRBD1 might be the D (5 bases). The CDR3 has 16 amino acids. CDR1 is SNHLY and CDR2 is FYNNEI in the germline V gene. V was trimmed by 4 bases and J by 0 bases, leaving 13 bases between them. CDR3 DNA: TGTGCCAGCAGTGGGGGGGGACCGTCCTCTGGAAACACCATATATTTT. This codes for CASSGGGPSSGNTIYF.

This chain connects TRBV7-8 to TRBJ1-5; D remains unclear. The CDR3 sequence is 14 residues long. V lost 3 bases, J lost 4 bases, and 10 bases lay in between. CDR1 is SGHVS and CDR2 is FQNEAQ in the germline V gene. Here the CDR3 reads CASSLLTGNQPQHF. CDR3 DNA: TGTGCCAGCAGCTTGCTGACGGGGAATCAGCCCCAGCATTTT.

The chain has TRBV7-9 and TRBJ1-6; TRBD1 aligns across 10 bases. Trimming removed 4 bases from V and 7 bases from J; junction bases left unmatched: 1. Germline V gene lookup returns CDR1 SEHNR and CDR2 FQNEAQ (reference sequence). The CDR3 length is 14 residues. As DNA, the CDR3 is TGTGCCAGCAGCTCGGGACAGGGGAATTCACCCCTCCACTTT. Amino acid sequence: CASSSGQGNSPLHF.

This chain links TRBV6-5 with TRBJ1-6; 9 nucleotides agree with TRBD1. Losses at the gene ends were 6 bases for V and 8 bases for J; bases not matched to a gene: 5. Per the germline V gene, CDR1 is MNHEY and CDR2 is SVGAGI. The CDR3 covers 14 residues. The CDR3 DNA reads as TGTGCCAGCAGGAGGACAGGGGAGGATTCACCCCTCCACTTT. Protein: CASRRTGEDSPLHF.

The chain has TRBV25-1 and TRBJ1-6; TRBD1 agrees at 7 bases. This CDR3 is built from 15 residues. Germline V gene lookup returns CDR1 MGHDK and CDR2 SYGVNS. The J segment lost 5 bases and the V segment lost 5 bases, leaving 6 bases of the junction unmatched. The DNA of the CDR3 is TGTGCCAGCAGTCCAATGACAGGGCATAATTCACCCCTCCACTTT. This encodes CASSPMTGHNSPLHF. The whole variable domain, filled in from reference TRBV25-1 and TRBJ1-6, reads EADIYQTPRYLVIGTGKKITLECSQTMGHDKMYWYQQDPGMELHLIHYSYGVNSTEKGDLSSESTVSRIRTEHFPLTLESARPSHTSQYLCASSPMTGHNSPLHFGNGTRLTVT.

The chain joins TRBV3-1 (or the pseudogene TRBV3-2) to TRBJ1-1; D gene unclear. The germline CDR1 and CDR2 sequences are LGHDT and YNNKEL (reference sequence). V was clipped by 1 base and J by 1 base, with 4 bases between them. The CDR3 is made up of 13 amino acids. Here the CDR3 reads CASSQVRNTEAFF. The CDR3 DNA follows: TGTGCCAGCAGCCAAGTCAGGAACACTGAAGCTTTCTTT.

The genes are TRBV4-2 and TRBJ1-6, with TRBD1 as a possible D gene (6 bases). The V gene lost 4 bases and the J gene lost 5 bases, with 15 bases spanning the gap. Germline assignment: CDR1 LGHNA and CDR2 YNFKEQ. The CDR3 covers 16 residues. In DNA form, the CDR3 reads TGTGCCAGCAGCCGACAGGTTGGGCAGAATAATTCACCCCTCCACTTT. This gives the protein CASSRQVGQNNSPLHF.

CDR3 sequence (DNA): TGCAGCGTTGTGCAGGGGGGAACTGAAGCTTTCTTT. Its translation is CSVVQGGTEAFF. The rearrangement joins TRBV29-1 to TRBJ1-1; TRBD1 matches 7 bases. Germline CDR1 SQVTM, CDR2 ANQGSEA. V lost 4 bases to trimming and J lost 5 bases; unmatched junction nucleotides: 4. The CDR3 extends over 12 amino acids.

This clone has just one count. This sequence joins TRBV2 and TRBJ2-3; 8 bases align to TRBD2. The CDR3 extends over 17 amino acids. Trimming cost V 3 bases and J 0 bases; bases outside gene matches: 8. Germline assignment: CDR1 SNHLY and CDR2 FYNNEI. The CDR3 spells CASSDRSGGPSTDTQYF. Here the CDR3 DNA reads TGTGCCAGCAGTGACCGCAGCGGGGGCCCTAGCACAGATACGCAGTATTTT.

V gene TRBV9 combines with J gene TRBJ2-1, with 10 positions matching TRBD2. Germline values: CDR1 SGDLS, CDR2 YYNGEE. CDR3 size: 16 residues. V dropped 4 bases and J dropped 4; count of bases not matched to a gene: 8. In DNA, the CDR3 is TGTGCCAGCAGCCCCTGGACTAGCGGACATTACAATGAGCAGTTCTTC. It specifies CASSPWTSGHYNEQFF.

J is TRBJ1-5 and V is TRBV6-2 or TRBV6-3; D might be TRBD1 (5 bases). V lost 2 bases and J 6 bases, leaving 20 bases between the germline ends. The length of the CDR3 is 17 residues. Germline V gene sequence: CDR1 MNHEY, CDR2 SVGEGT. DNA for the CDR3: TGTGCCAGCAGTTACGCTACCGGGCCAGGGCAAATTCAGCCCCAGCATTTT. The encoded protein is CASSYATGPGQIQPQHF.

The count of this clone is one. The CDR3 region is CASSSDRVLGYTF. CDR3 bases: TGTGCCAGCAGCTCTGACAGGGTCCTTGGCTACACCTTC. The chain joins TRBV12-3 or TRBV12-4 to TRBJ1-2; 7 positions match TRBD1. This CDR3 has 13 residues. Trimming removed 6 bases from V and 7 bases from J; junction bases left unmatched: 8.